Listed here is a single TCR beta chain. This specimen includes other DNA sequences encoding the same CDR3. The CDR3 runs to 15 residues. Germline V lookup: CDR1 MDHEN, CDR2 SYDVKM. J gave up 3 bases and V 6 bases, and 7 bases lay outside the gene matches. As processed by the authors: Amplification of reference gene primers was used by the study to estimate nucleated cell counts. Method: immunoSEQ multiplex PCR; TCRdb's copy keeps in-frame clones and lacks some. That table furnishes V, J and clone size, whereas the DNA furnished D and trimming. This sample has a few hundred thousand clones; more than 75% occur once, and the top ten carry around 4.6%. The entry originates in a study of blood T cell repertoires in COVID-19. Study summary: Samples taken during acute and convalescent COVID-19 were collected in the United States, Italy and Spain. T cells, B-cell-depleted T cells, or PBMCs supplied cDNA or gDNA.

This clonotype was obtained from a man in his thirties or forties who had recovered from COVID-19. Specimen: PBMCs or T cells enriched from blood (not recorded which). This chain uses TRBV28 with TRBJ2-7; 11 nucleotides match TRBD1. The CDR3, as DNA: TGTGCCAGCAGCCCTCCGGGACAGGGGGTCTACGAGCAGTACTTC. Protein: CASSPPGQGVYEQYF.